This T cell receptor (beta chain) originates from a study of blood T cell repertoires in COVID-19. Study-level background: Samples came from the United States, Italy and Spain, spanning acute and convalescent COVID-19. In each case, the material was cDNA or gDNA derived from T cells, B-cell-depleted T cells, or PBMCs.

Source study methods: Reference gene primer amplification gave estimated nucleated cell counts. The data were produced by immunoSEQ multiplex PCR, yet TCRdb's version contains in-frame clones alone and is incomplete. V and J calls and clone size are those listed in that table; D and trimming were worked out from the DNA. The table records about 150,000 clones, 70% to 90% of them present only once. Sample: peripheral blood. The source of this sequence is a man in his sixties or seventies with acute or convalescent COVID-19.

CDR3 DNA: TGTGCCAGTAGTGACCGGGACAGGGGCGCAGATACGCAGTATTTT. Amino acid sequence: CASSDRDRGADTQYF. The rearrangement uses TRBV19 and TRBJ2-3; 10 bases agree with TRBD1. The germline V gene has CDR1 LNHDA and CDR2 SQIVND (reference sequence). The CDR3 spans 15 residues. With 5 bases clipped from V and 4 bases from J, the junction kept 6 bases outside the gene matches.